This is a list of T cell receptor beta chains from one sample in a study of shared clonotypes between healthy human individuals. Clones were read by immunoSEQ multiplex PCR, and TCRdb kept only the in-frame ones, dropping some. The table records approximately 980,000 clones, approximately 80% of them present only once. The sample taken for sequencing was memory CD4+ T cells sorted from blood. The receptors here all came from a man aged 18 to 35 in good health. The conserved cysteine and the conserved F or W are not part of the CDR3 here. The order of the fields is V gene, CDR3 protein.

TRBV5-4	ASSGETGTLGEQF
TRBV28	ASSLLKTGKNIQY
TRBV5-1	ASSFDGQEVYGYT
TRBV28	ASSHVPGHAGELF
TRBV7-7	ASSPTSGGGDTQY
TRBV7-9	ASSSAGPTDTQY
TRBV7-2	ASSLEATSGGNEQF
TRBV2	ASRLGTKKGSEAF
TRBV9	ASSYRGDTEAF
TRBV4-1	ASSQDQRGIRQGNEKLF
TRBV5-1	ASSLTAGSYEQY
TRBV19	ASSILAGGQETQY
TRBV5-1	ASSSGTSSFTDTQY
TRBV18	ASSVTSQLYEQY
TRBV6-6	ASISGDTQY
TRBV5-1	ASSGDRGRADTQY
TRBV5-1	ASSLNRGRAEEGGYT
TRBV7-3	ASSLLGTGELF
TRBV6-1	ASSDLGVTYEQY
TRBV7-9	ASSLGVPGAKNIQY
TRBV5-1	ASSLWSRDETQY
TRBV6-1	ASSETQGGGQPQH
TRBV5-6	ASSLGQARSGYT
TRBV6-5	ASSYDGQGPYEQY
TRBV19	ASSIIPGALVTEAF
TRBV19	ASRGGQGRGQPQH
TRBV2	ASSAWEGRETQY
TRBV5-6	ASSVDSRVETQY
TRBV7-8	ASSLEAGASYEQY
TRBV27	ASSQRGTGNIQY
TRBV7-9	ASSTGTSGRHEQF